This is a list of T cell receptor beta chains from one sample in a study of beta chain features in type 1 diabetes. Repertoires were generated with immunoSEQ multiplex PCR, while TCRdb's copy carries only in-frame clones and drops some. The sample consists of 600,000 or so clones, more than 13% of them appearing once. Material: naive CD4+ T cells from blood. These receptors originate from a man aged 18 to 35 with type 1 diabetes. Both conserved end residues are trimmed from each CDR3. The listing skips clone size in some rows; elsewhere it reads once, few, many or a size class.

-	TRBV4-2	ASSPGQGPNTGELF
few	TRBV4-2	ASSQVSGGPAKNIQY
few	TRBV5-1	ASSAGTASTDTQY
-	TRBV7-2	ASSLAGTSPNEQF
-	TRBV4-2	ASSQGTRTDTQY
once	TRBV5-1	ASSSGQGIKNTEAF
-	TRBV5-6	ASSLLLGSHGYT
-	TRBV11-2	ASSRGREETQY
few	TRBV29-1	SVRTVSYEQY
-	TRBV30	AWNGQSYEQY
-	TRBV28	ASSSPAGVYEQY
-	TRBV30	AWSVGSSLLVEQY
-	TRBV6-5	ASRPGGFVETQY
once	TRBV7-6	ASSLAAGGNTEAF
few	TRBV30	AGTGGRAF
-	TRBV9	ASSPHPETQY
few	TRBV27	ASSRTPRIDPDQTF
-	TRBV7-9	ASSRHNSNQPQH
few	TRBV25-1	ASSEYRMNTEAF
-	TRBV5-1	ASSLGAPPDTQY
-	TRBV10-3	AISAQGQSYEQY
-	TRBV15	ATSRERGGPQH
-	TRBV4-1	ASSSMGQGANGYT
-	TRBV28	ASSPPGTGANQGNSPLH
-	TRBV5-4	AAKQGLVSTDTQY
-	TRBV2	ASEWRIEYEQY
few	TRBV29-1	SVEAGSGANVLT
-	TRBV2	ASSIGTAIQETQY
-	TRBV7-2	ASSLGGPSTDTQY
few	TRBV4-2	ASSQVLAGGTDTQY
-	TRBV4-2	ASSLELAKKTQY
few	TRBV10-3	ATVPSGRDTQY
-	TRBV2	ASSAGQRGANT
-	TRBV28	ASSLGRRTF
-	TRBV27	ASSLRGGLATGELF
few	TRBV5-8	ASSFRLSNTEAF
few	TRBV5-6	ASSLALAGLTDTQY
few	TRBV30	AWKWAGPTDTQY
few	TRBV15	ATSRDSAYQETQY
few	TRBV5-1	ASSPPGGVFGEQF
few	TRBV10-3	AIRTGLADVETQY